This T cell receptor beta chain came from a study of cytomegalovirus exposure and HLA in healthy donors. The PCR used 60 Vbeta and 13 Jbeta primers. The data were produced by immunoSEQ multiplex PCR, yet TCRdb's version contains in-frame clones alone and is incomplete. The table records around 160,000 clones, 77% of them present only once. This clone appeared a few times. J was trimmed by 6 bases and V by 0 bases; bases with no gene match: 2. The CDR3 is 14 amino acids. Germline V CDR1 and CDR2: LNHNV, YYDKDF (reference sequence). The clonotype originates from a woman aged 40 to 50 in good health and CMV-seropositive. This chain joins TRBV15 and TRBJ2-7; 10 positions agree with TRBD2. The sample comprised PBMCs. CDR3 DNA sequence: TGTGCCACCAGCAGAGAAGCGGGGGGGCTCGAGCAGTACTTC. As protein: CATSREAGGLEQYF.